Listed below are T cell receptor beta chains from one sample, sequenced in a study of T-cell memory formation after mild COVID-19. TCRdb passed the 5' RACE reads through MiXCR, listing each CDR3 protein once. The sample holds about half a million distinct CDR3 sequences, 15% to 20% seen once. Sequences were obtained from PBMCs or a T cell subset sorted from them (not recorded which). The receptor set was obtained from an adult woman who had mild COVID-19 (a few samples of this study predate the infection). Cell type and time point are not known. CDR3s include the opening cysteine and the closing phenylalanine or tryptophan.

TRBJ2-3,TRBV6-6,CASSWDTGDTQYF
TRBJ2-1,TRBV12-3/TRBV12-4,CASSLGTGGYNEQFF
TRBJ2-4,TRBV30,CAWEGGLAKNIQYF
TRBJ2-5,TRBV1,CTSRPATGDLWRQETQYF
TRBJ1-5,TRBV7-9,CASSSEDSLGQPQHF
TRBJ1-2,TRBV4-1,CASSRGQGAGAVDGYTF
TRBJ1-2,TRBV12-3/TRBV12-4,CASSLGSNYGYTF
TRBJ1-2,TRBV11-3,CASRPGQGVYGYTF
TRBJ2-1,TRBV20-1,CSASPVAGATYNEQFF
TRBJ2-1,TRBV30,CAWSVLLENEQFF
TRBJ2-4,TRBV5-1,CASSSTVGSNIQYF
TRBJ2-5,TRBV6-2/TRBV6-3,CASSYSGLAGWQETQYF
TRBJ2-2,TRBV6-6,CASSQPGQGLTGELFF
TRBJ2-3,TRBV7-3,CASGRTSGITDTQYF
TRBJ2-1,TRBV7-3,CASSLTGLAGGPGQFF
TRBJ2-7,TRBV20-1,CSAPLGLLSSYEQYF
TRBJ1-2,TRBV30,CAWKGTPANYGYTF
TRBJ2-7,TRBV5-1,CASSGLGQTYEQYF
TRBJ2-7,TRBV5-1,CASSSGLGKDEQYF
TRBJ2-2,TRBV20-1,CSARDTVGELFF
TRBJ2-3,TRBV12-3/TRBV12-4,CASSLVGLAGGKTDTQYF
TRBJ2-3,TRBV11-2,CASSLDPGQVLDTQYF
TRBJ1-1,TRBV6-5,CASSPGITPEAFF
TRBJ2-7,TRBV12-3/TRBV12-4,CASSRLEGLYEQYF
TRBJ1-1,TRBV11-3,CASSLGQGRDTEAFF
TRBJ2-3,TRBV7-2,CASSLARLAGGTDTQYF
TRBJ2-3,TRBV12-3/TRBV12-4,CASTYSGPSTDTQYF
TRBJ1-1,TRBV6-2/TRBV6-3,CASRTYLTRQGLSEAFF
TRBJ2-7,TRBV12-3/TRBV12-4,CASSLVGLMYEQYF
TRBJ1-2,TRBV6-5,CASSYQGLRALRANYGYTF
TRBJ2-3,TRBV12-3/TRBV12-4,CASSFLTAYPSTDTQYF
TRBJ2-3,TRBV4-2,CASSQGSSGGYTDTQYF
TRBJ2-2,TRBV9,CASSVGSGTGDTGELFF
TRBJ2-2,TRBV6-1,CASRLHPQQNTGELFF
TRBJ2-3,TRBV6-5,CASSYSESLDTQYF
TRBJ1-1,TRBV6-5,CASRLNRGTEAFF
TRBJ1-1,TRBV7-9,CASSLALSGSEAFF
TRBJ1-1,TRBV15,CATSRPGQVAEAFF
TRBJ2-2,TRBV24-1,CATSDLQNTGELFF
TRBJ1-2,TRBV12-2,CASRLGVGQGNYGYTF
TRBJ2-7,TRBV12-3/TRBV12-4,CASSLGRGAYEQYF
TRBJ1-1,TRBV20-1,CSAPVDKNTEAFF
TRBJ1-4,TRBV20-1,CSASRGSGEKLFF